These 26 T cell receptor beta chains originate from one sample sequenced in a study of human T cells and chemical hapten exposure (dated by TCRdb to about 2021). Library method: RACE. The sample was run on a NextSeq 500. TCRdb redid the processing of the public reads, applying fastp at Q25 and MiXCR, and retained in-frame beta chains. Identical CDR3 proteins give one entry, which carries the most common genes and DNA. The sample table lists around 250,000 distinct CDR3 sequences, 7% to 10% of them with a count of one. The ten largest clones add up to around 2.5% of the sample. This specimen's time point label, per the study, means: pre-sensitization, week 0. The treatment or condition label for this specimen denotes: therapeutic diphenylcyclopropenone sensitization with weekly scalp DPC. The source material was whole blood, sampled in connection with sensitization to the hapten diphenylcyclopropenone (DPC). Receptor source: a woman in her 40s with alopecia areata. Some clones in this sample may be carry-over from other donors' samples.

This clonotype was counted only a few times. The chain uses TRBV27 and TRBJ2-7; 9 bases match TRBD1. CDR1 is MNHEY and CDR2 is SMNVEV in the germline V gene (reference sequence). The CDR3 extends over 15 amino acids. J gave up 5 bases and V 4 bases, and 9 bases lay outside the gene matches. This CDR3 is CASSWGQGLSHEQYF. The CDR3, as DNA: TGTGCCAGCAGTTGGGGACAGGGTCTATCCCACGAGCAGTACTTC.

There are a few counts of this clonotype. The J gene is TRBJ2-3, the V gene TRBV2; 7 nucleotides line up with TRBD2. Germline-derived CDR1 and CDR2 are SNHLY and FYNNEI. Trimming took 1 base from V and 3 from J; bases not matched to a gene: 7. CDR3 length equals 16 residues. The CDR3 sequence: CASSEGSSGLTDTQYF. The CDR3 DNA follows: TGTGCCAGCAGTGAAGGGTCTAGCGGCCTTACAGATACGCAGTATTTT.

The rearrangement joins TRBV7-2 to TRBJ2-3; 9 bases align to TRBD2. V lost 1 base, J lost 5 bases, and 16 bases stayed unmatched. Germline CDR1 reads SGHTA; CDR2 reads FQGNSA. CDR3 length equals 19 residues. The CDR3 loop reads CASSLDPFASGIQGDTQYF. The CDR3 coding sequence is TGTGCCAGCAGCTTAGATCCGTTTGCTAGCGGGATCCAGGGAGATACGCAGTATTTT. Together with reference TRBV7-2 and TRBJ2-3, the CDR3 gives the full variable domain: GAGVSQSPSNKVTEKGKDVELRCDPISGHTALYWYRQSLGQGLEFLIYFQGNSAPDKSGLPSDRFSAERTGGSVSTLTIQRTQQEDSAVYLCASSLDPFASGIQGDTQYFGPGTRLTVL.

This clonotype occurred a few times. CDR3 coding DNA: TGTGCCAGCAGCCAGGGGAGCGTATACAATGAGCAGTTCTTC. As protein: CASSQGSVYNEQFF. V is TRBV7-3 and J is TRBJ2-1; weak D call: TRBD1 (6 bases). V was cut by 5 bases and J by 4 bases, with 12 bases left in between. The germline gives CDR1 SGHTA, CDR2 FQGTGA. The length of the CDR3 is 14 residues.

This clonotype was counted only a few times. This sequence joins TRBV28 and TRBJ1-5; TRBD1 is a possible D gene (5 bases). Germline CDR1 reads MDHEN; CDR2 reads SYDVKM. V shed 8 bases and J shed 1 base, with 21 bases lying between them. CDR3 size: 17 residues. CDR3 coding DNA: TGTGCCAGCGATCAAAATCTAGGGGCGCGAAGCAATCAGCCCCAGCATTTT. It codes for CASDQNLGARSNQPQHF.

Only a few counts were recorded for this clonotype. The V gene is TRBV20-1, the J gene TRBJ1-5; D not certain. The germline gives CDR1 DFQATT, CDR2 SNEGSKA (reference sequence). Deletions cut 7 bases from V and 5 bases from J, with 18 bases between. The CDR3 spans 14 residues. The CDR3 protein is CSVRPPGGDQPQHF. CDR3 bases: TGCAGTGTCCGGCCCCCGGGAGGCGATCAGCCCCAGCATTTT.

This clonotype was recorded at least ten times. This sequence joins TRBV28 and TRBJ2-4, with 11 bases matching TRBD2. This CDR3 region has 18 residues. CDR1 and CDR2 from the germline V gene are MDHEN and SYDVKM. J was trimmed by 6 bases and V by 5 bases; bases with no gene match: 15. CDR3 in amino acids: CASSPRGTSGNLGNIQYF. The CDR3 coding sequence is TGTGCCAGCAGTCCACGGGGGACTAGCGGAAACTTGGGAAACATTCAGTACTTC.

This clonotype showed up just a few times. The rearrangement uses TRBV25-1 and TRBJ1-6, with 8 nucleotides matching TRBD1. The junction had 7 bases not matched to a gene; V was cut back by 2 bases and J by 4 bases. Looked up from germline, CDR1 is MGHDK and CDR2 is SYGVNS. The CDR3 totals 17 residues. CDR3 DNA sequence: TGTGCCAGCAGTGAACCCCCCGGACAGGGTTATAATTCACCCCTCCACTTT. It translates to CASSEPPGQGYNSPLHF.

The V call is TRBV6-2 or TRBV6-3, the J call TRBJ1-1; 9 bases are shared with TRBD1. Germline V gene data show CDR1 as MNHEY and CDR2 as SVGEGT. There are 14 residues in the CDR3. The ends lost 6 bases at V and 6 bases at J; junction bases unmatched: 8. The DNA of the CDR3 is TGTGCCAGCAGGACCACAGGGGGCTTCGCTGAAGCTTTCTTT. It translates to CASRTTGGFAEAFF.

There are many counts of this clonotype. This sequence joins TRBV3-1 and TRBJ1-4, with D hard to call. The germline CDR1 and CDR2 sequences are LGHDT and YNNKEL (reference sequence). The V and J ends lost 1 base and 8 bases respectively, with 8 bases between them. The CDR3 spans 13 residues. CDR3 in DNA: TGTGCCAGCAGCCAAGGGGTTGGCGAAAAACTGTTTTTT. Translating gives CASSQGVGEKLFF.

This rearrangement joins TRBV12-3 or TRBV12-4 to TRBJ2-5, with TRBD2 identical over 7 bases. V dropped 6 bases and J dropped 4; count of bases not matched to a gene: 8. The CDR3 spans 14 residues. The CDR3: CASSIRGDAETQYF. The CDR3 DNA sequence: TGTGCCAGCAGCATACGGGGGGACGCAGAGACCCAGTACTTC.

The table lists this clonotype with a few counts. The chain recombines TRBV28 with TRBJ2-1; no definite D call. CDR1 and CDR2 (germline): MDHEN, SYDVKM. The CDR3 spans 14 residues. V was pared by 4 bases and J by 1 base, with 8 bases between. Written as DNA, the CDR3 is TGTGCCAGCAGTTCCCCGAATTCCTACAATGAGCAGTTCTTC. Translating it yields CASSSPNSYNEQFF.

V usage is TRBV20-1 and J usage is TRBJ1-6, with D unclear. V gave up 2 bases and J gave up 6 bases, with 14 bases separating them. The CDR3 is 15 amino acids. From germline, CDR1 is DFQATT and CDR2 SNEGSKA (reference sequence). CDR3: CSARQAGYSNSPLHF. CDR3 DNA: TGCAGTGCTAGACAGGCTGGTTATAGTAATTCACCCCTCCACTTT.

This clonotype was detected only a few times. The CDR3 spells CASSLVGPGNGYTF. The CDR3 coding sequence is TGTGCCAGCAGCTTAGTTGGGCCAGGGAATGGCTACACCTTC. This chain uses TRBV11-2 with TRBJ1-2, with D tentatively TRBD1 (5 bases). V dropped 1 base and J dropped 6 bases, with 12 bases sitting between them. The length of the CDR3 is 14 residues. Germline V lookup: CDR1 SGHAT, CDR2 FQNNGV. The full variable domain, with the rest looked up from reference TRBV11-2 and TRBJ1-2, is EAGVAQSPRYKIIEKRQSVAFWCNPISGHATLYWYQQILGQGPKLLIQFQNNGVVDDSQLPKDRFSAERLKGVDSTLKIQPAKLEDSAVYLCASSLVGPGNGYTFGSGTRLTVV.

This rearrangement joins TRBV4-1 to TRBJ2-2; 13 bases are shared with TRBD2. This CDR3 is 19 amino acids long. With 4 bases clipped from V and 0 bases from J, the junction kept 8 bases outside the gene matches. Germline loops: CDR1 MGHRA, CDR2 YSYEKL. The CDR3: CASSRGLAGTFANTGELFF. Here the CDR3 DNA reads TGCGCCAGCAGCCGGGGACTAGCGGGGACGTTCGCGAACACCGGGGAGCTGTTTTTT.

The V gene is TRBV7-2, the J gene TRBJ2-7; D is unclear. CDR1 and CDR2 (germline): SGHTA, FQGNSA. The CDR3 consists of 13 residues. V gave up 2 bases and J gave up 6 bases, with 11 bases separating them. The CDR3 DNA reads TGTGCCAGCAGCTTATCCCCTCGACGCGAGCAGTACTTC. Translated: CASSLSPRREQYF.

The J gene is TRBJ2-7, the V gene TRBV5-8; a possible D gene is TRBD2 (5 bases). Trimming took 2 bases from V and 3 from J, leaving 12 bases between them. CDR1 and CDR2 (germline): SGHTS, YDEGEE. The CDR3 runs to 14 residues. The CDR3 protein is CASSFLGGYYEQYF. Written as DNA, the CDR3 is TGTGCCAGCAGCTTTCTCGGAGGATACTACGAGCAGTACTTC.

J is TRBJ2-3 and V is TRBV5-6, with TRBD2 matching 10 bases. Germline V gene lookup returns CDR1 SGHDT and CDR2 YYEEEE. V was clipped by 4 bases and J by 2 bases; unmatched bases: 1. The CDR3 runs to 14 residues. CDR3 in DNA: TGTGCCAGCAGCGGACTAGCGGACACAGATACGCAGTATTTT. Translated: CASSGLADTDTQYF. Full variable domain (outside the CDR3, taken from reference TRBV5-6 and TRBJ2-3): DAGVTQSPTHLIKTRGQQVTLRCSPKSGHDTVSWYQQALGQGPQFIFQYYEEEERQRGNFPDRFSGHQFPNYSSELNVNALLLGDSALYLCASSGLADTDTQYFGPGTRLTVL.

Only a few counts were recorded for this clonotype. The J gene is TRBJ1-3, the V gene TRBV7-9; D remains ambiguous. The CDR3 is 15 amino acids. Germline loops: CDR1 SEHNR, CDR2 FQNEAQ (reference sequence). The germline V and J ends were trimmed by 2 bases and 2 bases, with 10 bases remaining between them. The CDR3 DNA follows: TGTGCCAGCAGCTTATGGGAAGGAGCTGGAAACACCATATATTTT. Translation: CASSLWEGAGNTIYF.

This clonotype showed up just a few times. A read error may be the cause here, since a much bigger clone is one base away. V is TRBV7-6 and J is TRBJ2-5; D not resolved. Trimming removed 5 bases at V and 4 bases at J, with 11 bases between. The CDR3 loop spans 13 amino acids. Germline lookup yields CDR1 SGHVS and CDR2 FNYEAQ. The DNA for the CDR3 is TGTGCCAGCAGCCCCGACTGGGGAGAGACCCAGTACTTC. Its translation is CASSPDWGETQYF.

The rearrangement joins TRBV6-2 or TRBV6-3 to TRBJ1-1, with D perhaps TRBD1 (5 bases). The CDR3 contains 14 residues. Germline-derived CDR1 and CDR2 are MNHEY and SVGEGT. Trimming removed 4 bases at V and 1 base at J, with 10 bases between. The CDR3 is CASSSQGSNTEAFF. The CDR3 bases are TGTGCCAGCAGTTCCCAGGGATCGAACACTGAAGCTTTCTTT.

CDR3 nucleotide sequence: TGTGCCAGCAGTGAAGTGGGAGCGGAGACTGAAGCTTTCTTT. The encoded protein is CASSEVGAETEAFF. The chain employs TRBV2 and TRBJ1-1; D is undetermined. Trimming removed 1 base at V and 5 bases at J, with 11 bases between. Germline V gene lookup returns CDR1 SNHLY and CDR2 FYNNEI. This CDR3 comprises 14 residues.

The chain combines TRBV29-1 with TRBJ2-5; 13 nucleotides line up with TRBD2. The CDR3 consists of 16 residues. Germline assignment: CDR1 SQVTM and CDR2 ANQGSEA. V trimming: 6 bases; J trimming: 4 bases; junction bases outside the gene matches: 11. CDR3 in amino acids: CSVGTSGIVGGETQYF. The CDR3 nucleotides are TGCAGCGTGGGGACTAGCGGGATTGTCGGGGGAGAGACCCAGTACTTC.

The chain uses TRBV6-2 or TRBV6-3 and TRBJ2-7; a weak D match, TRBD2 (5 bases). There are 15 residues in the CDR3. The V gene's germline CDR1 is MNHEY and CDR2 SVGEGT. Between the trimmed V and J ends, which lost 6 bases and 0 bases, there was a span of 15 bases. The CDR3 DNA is TGTGCCAGCAGCTTCCCTCAACGGGGCTCCTACGAGCAGTACTTC. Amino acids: CASSFPQRGSYEQYF.

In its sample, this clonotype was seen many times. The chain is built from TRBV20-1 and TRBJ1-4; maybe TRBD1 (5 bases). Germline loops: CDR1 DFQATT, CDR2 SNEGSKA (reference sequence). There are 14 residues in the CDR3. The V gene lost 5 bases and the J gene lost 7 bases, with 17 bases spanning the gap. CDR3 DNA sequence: TGCAGTGCTTTGCCCGGGGGAGGAAGTGAAAAACTGTTTTTT. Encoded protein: CSALPGGGSEKLFF.

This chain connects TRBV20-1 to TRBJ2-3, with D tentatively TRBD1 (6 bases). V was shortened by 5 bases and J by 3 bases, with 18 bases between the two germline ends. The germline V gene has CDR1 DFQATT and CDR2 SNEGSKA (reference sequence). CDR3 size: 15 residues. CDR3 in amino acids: CSAAGQGLSTDTQYF. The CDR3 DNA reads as TGCAGTGCTGCCGGTCAGGGGCTATCGACAGATACGCAGTATTTT.